Below, 14 T cell receptor beta chains from the same sample are listed, as sequenced in a study of early T cells in non-severe SARS-CoV-2 infection. MiXCR was run by TCRdb on the 5' RACE reads, yielding one entry per CDR3 protein. The profile shows more than 25,000 distinct CDR3 sequences, about 4.5% of them singletons. This material consisted of whole blood, taken at baseline. All receptors derive from an adult who was a healthcare worker with PCR-confirmed SARS-CoV-2 infection or an uninfected control (not recorded which).

This clonotype appeared many times. This chain connects TRBV5-4 to TRBJ2-2, with D uncertain. This CDR3 contains 15 residues. Per the germline V gene, CDR1 is SGHNT and CDR2 is YYREEE (reference sequence). Trimming took off 2 bases at V and 2 bases at J, with 10 bases between the two ends. The CDR3 DNA reads TGTGCCAGCAGCTTCAGCCTCCAAAACACCGGGGAGCTGTTTTTT. Translated: CASSFSLQNTGELFF.

V usage is TRBV6-5 and J usage is TRBJ2-2, with unresolved D. CDR1 and CDR2 (germline): MNHEY, SVGAGI. Deletions cut 2 bases from V and 6 bases from J, with 4 bases between. This CDR3 is built from 12 residues. The CDR3 loop is CASSYGAGELFF. Here the CDR3 DNA reads TGTGCCAGCAGTTACGGTGCCGGGGAGCTGTTTTTT.

This clonotype was counted only a few times. V usage is TRBV4-3 and J usage is TRBJ1-2; D not resolved. V lost 1 base and J lost 3, with 21 bases in between. The CDR3 runs to 18 residues. Germline CDR1 reads LGHNA; CDR2 reads YSLEER. The CDR3 nucleotides are TGCGCCAGCAGCCAAGGACTCTCCTACCCGGGATTCGACTATGGCTACACCTTC. This sequence encodes CASSQGLSYPGFDYGYTF.

This clonotype was observed at least ten times. The chain uses TRBV5-1 and TRBJ2-6; no clear D. This CDR3 is 17 amino acids long. Trimming left V 0 bases short and J 3 bases short, with 13 bases between. The germline CDR1 and CDR2 sequences are SGHRS and YFSETQ. CDR3 nucleotide sequence: TGCGCCAGCAGCTTGGACCCGACGTTCGGTGGGGCCAACGTCCTGACTTTC. As protein: CASSLDPTFGGANVLTF. Filled out from reference TRBV5-1 and TRBJ2-6, the complete variable domain reads KAGVTQTPRYLIKTRGQQVTLSCSPISGHRSVSWYQQTPGQGLQFLFEYFSETQRNKGNFPGRFSGRQFSNSRSEMNVSTLELGDSALYLCASSLDPTFGGANVLTFGAGSRLTVL.

V and J are TRBV5-1 and TRBJ2-7, with D possibly matching TRBD2 (5 bases). V was pared by 0 bases and J by 4 bases, with 11 bases between. This CDR3 has 14 amino acids. The V gene's germline CDR1 is SGHRS and CDR2 YFSETQ. CDR3 nucleotide sequence: TGCGCCAGCAGCTTGGGGGGAGCTTTTTACGAGCAGTACTTC. This translates into CASSLGGAFYEQYF.

This clonotype was found many times. The chain couples TRBV19 to TRBJ2-2; 14 bases align to TRBD2. The length of the CDR3 is 19 residues. Trimming removed 3 bases from V and 5 bases from J; junction bases left unmatched: 11. The germline V gene encodes CDR1 LNHDA and CDR2 SQIVND (reference sequence). CDR3: CASSIGIGLAGGRTGELFF. The CDR3 DNA follows: TGTGCCAGTAGTATCGGAATCGGACTAGCGGGGGGACGGACCGGGGAGCTGTTTTTT.

This clonotype was observed many times. J is TRBJ2-7 and V is TRBV7-3, with a tentative D call TRBD1 (6 bases). The CDR3 totals 15 residues. The V and J ends lost 5 bases and 2 bases respectively, with 16 bases between them. Germline lookup yields CDR1 SGHTA and CDR2 FQGTGA. For the CDR3, the DNA is TGTGCCAGCAGCCAGATTGGCGGACAGACCTACGAGCAGTACTTC. This codes for CASSQIGGQTYEQYF.

This clonotype was observed at least ten times. The V call is TRBV18, the J call TRBJ1-3; 7 nucleotides line up with TRBD1. With V trimmed by 0 bases and J by 2 bases, 1 base remained unmatched. The CDR3 has 15 amino acids. In germline, CDR1 is KGHSH, CDR2 LQKENI. This chain's CDR3 is CASSPPTGPGNTIYF. The CDR3 DNA follows: TGTGCCAGCTCACCACCGACAGGGCCTGGAAACACCATATATTTT.

There are many counts of this clonotype. V usage is TRBV10-1 and J usage is TRBJ2-7; the D gene is possibly TRBD1 (6 bases). This CDR3 has 14 residues. V was trimmed by 8 bases and J by 4 bases, leaving 18 bases between them. Germline lookup yields CDR1 WNHNN and CDR2 SYGVQD (reference sequence). The CDR3 nucleotides read TGCGCCAGCTCCCGGGACAAAAGAACGTACGAGCAGTACTTC. The encoded protein is CASSRDKRTYEQYF.

This clonotype has a count of ten or more. The rearrangement uses TRBV10-3 and TRBJ2-7; no firm D call. The V end was cut by 0 bases, the J end by 6 bases, with 12 bases between. CDR1 is ENHRY, CDR2 SYGVKD, per germline. The CDR3 totals 14 residues. The CDR3 nucleotides read TGTGCCATCAGTGAGTCGCCCTCACGAGCCGAGCAGTACTTC. It codes for CAISESPSRAEQYF.

This clonotype was seen many times. V and J are TRBV9 and TRBJ2-1; D not certain. The V end was cut by 4 bases, the J end by 5 bases, with 16 bases between. CDR3 length: 15 amino acids. Germline V gene lookup returns CDR1 SGDLS and CDR2 YYNGEE. DNA for the CDR3: TGTGCCAGCAGCTACCTATCAATGGGTAACAATGAGCAGTTCTTC. It codes for CASSYLSMGNNEQFF. Based on the CDR3 plus reference TRBV9 and TRBJ2-1, the full variable domain is DSGVTQTPKHLITATGQRVTLRCSPRSGDLSVYWYQQSLDQGLQFLIQYYNGEERAKGNILERFSAQQFPDLHSELNLSSLELGDSALYFCASSYLSMGNNEQFFGPGTRLTVL.

The table lists this clonotype with many counts. The J gene is TRBJ2-7, the V gene TRBV29-1, with D perhaps matching TRBD2 (5 bases). Trimming stripped 5 bases from V and 3 bases from J, with 11 bases between. Per the germline V gene, CDR1 is SQVTM and CDR2 is ANQGSEA. CDR3 length: 12 amino acids. The chain's CDR3 is CSVRLAHYEQYF. The CDR3 region has the DNA TGCAGCGTTCGTCTAGCCCACTACGAGCAGTACTTC.

In this sample, this clonotype turned up many times. The V and J genes are TRBV30 and TRBJ2-7; 7 bases agree with TRBD2. Per germline, CDR1 GTSNPN and CDR2 SVGIG (reference sequence). V was clipped by 3 bases and J by 2 bases; unmatched bases: 19. The CDR3 covers 18 residues. The CDR3 bases are TGTGCCTGGAGCGAACTTTTCCTAGCGGCCCTGGGCCCCTACGAGCAGTACTTC. Its translation: CAWSELFLAALGPYEQYF.

Many counts were recorded for this clonotype. This rearrangement joins TRBV4-1 to TRBJ2-3, with D unclear. V was shortened by 0 bases and J by 6 bases, with 25 bases between the two germline ends. Germline-derived CDR1 and CDR2 are MGHRA and YSYEKL. CDR3 length: 19 amino acids. The CDR3 region is CASSQDWAVGILKSDTQYF. CDR3 nucleotides: TGCGCCAGCAGCCAAGATTGGGCTGTGGGCATACTAAAGTCGGATACGCAGTATTTT.